The text below deals with one T cell receptor beta chain. The authors amplified TCR beta CDR3 regions from RNA transcripts. In the first round, RT-PCR was carried out with HTBI primers, and a multiplex PCR formed the second round. Via MiXCR, TCRdb re-called the multiplex PCR reads, giving one row per CDR3 protein. The sample includes hundreds of thousands of distinct CDR3 sequences, approximately 22% of them seen just once. The sample is drawn from a study of Graves' ophthalmopathy and Graves' hyperthyroidism. The CDR3 covers 14 residues. V lost 5 bases to trimming and J lost 4 bases, with 14 bases between them. CDR1 is MNHEY, CDR2 SVGAGI, per germline.

The sequenced sample consisted of peripheral blood. The sequence came from a woman under 30 with stable Graves' hyperthyroidism. Some clones in this sample may be carry-over from other donors' samples. The rearrangement links TRBV6-5 to TRBJ1-1; maybe TRBD1 (6 bases). In DNA, the CDR3 is TGTGCCAGCAGTCTACAGGGCTTCGCCACTGAAGCTTTCTTT. As protein: CASSLQGFATEAFF.